This section outlines one T cell receptor (beta chain) sequence together with its context. Its antigen is currently unknown. The table came from immunoSEQ multiplex PCR; TCRdb's copy has only in-frame clones and leaves some out. The sample consists of around 120,000 clones, 92% of them appearing once. The data are from a study of T cell responses to AZD1222 COVID-19 vaccine. Across the study: Both about-4-week and about-12-week second-dose recipients were combined. Study results and limitations: Unmutated variant regions are reportedly targeted by nearly half of spike-specific TCRs. Clonal diversity may have been underestimated in mostly white British donors. Only 5 or 6 people who got AZD1222 tested seropositive at baseline.

This CDR3 spans 18 amino acids. Germline CDR1 is SEHNR and CDR2 is FQNEAQ (reference sequence). Unmatched junction bases numbered 8, after V lost 2 bases and J lost 5 bases. The sequences come from peripheral blood, collected on day 0 of AZD1222 vaccination. This sequence originates from an adult in good health. This chain links TRBV7-9 with TRBJ2-2; 13 nucleotides line up with TRBD2. The CDR3: CASSLKPRTSGRTGELFF. The CDR3 bases are TGTGCCAGCAGCTTAAAACCTCGGACTAGCGGGAGAACCGGGGAGCTGTTTTTT.